This is a list of T cell receptor beta chains from one sample in a study of OX40 agonist ivuxolimab in advanced cancers. Method: immunoSEQ multiplex PCR; TCRdb's copy keeps in-frame clones and lacks some. Among about 63,000 clones listed, approximately 91% were seen once. Here the sequenced sample was CD4+ or CD8+ T cells sorted from blood, taken in a trial of the OX40 agonist ivuxolimab. The origin of the receptors is an adult with an advanced solid tumor such as melanoma, head and neck, liver or kidney cancer. The CDR3 runs from the conserved cysteine through the conserved F or W. The D gene is left open where the match is weak. Where a row states a size, it is once, few, many or the class of an expanded clone; other rows omit it.

TRBV9,TRBJ2-5,-,-,TGTGCCAGCAGCGTAGGACCTATCGAAGGGGAGACCCAGTACTTC,CASSVGPIEGETQYF
TRBV7-2,TRBJ2-1,once,TRBD2,TGTGCCAGCACCCCCACAGCGGGGGTTAATGAGCAGTTCTTC,CASTPTAGVNEQFF
TRBV6-1,TRBJ1-1,-,-,TGTGCCAGCACCCTAGGGGGGGTAACTGAAGCTTTCTTT,CASTLGGVTEAFF
TRBV11-2,TRBJ2-2,-,-,TGTGCCAGCAGCCCGGGGGTCTTTGTGGGGGAGCTGTTTTTT,CASSPGVFVGELFF
TRBV30,TRBJ2-3,few,TRBD2,TGTGCCTGGAGTGCTAAACCCCACCTAGCGGGCGAACCAGATACGCAGTATTTT,CAWSAKPHLAGEPDTQYF
TRBV5-1,TRBJ1-6,-,TRBD1,TGCGCCAGCAGCTTGGGACAGGGAGATTCACCCCTCCACTTT,CASSLGQGDSPLHF
TRBV5-4,TRBJ1-1,-,-,TGTGCCAGCAGCCCGGGAGGGAGTGCGAACACTGAAGCTTTCTTT,CASSPGGSANTEAFF
TRBV9,TRBJ2-7,-,-,TGTGCCAGCAGCGTAGGGGGGGCCGGGTCCTACGAGCAGTACTTC,CASSVGGAGSYEQYF
TRBV7-6,TRBJ2-5,-,TRBD2,TGTGCCAGCAGCATAGGACTAGCGGGCTTCACACTGGGGACCCAGTACTTC,CASSIGLAGFTLGTQYF
TRBV19,TRBJ2-4,-,-,TGTGCCAGTAGTAAACAGGGGGAGGGGACCAAAAACATTCAGTACTTC,CASSKQGEGTKNIQYF
TRBV30,TRBJ2-3,-,TRBD2,TGTGCCTGGAGTAGCGGGGGGGGAGATACGCAGTATTTT,CAWSSGGGDTQYF
TRBV6-1,TRBJ2-7,-,-,TGTGCCAGCACCCCCGGACTTTGGGGGCCATCACCCCAGTACTTC,CASTPGLWGPSPQYF
TRBV11-2,TRBJ2-7,-,TRBD1,TGTGCCAGCAGCCCGACCCTCGGGACAGAGTCCTACGAGCAGTACTTC,CASSPTLGTESYEQYF
TRBV5-1,TRBJ2-3,-,TRBD2,TGCGCCAGCAGCCCCCGAGACAGCGGGGGGAAAACAGATACGCAGTATTTT,CASSPRDSGGKTDTQYF
TRBV11-2,TRBJ1-1,few,-,TGTGCCAGCAGCTTAACAACGAACACTGAAGCTTTCTTT,CASSLTTNTEAFF